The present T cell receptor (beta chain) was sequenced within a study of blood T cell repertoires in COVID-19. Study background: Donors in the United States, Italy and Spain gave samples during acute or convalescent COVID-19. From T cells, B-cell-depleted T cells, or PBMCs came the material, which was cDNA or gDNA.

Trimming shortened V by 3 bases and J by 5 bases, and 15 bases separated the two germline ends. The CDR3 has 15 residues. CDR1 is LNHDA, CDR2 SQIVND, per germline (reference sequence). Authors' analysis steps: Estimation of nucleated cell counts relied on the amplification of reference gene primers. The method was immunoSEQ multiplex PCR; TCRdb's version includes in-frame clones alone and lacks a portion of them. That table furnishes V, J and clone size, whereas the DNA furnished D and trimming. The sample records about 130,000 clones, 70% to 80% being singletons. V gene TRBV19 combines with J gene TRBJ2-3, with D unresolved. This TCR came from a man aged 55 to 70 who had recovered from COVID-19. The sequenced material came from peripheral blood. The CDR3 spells CASSMVWPPGDTQYF. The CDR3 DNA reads TGTGCCAGTAGTATGGTCTGGCCTCCGGGAGATACGCAGTATTTT. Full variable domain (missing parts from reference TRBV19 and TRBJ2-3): DGGITQSPKYLFRKEGQNVTLSCEQNLNHDAMYWYRQDPGQGLRLIYYSQIVNDFQKGDIAEGYSVSREKKESFPLTVTSAQKNPTAFYLCASSMVWPPGDTQYFGPGTRLTVL.